These 16 T cell receptor beta chains came from one sample sequenced in a study of spatial heterogeneity in lung cancer. Time point here: blood at routine non-recurrence follow-up after resection. A single record per CDR3 protein comes from TCRdb applying MiXCR to the 5' RACE reads. The sample carries under 150,000 distinct CDR3 sequences, approximately 10% recorded once. This specimen was PBMCs, taken at follow-up. These receptors were collected from a female donor with early-stage non-small cell lung cancer.

With regard to this clonotype: Possible read error: a much larger clone is one base away. This rearrangement joins TRBV30 to TRBJ2-1, with D possibly being TRBD1 (5 bases). CDR3 length: 16 residues. Germline V CDR1 and CDR2: GTSNPN, SVGIG (reference sequence). In nucleotides, the CDR3 is TGTGTCTCTCCCCTTAGTGGCAGGGTCTCCTACAATGAGCAGTTCTTC. It codes for CVSPLSGRVSYNEQFF. The whole variable domain, filled in from reference TRBV30 and TRBJ2-1, reads SQTIHQWPATLVQPVGSPLSLECTVEGTSNPNLYWYRQAAGRGLQLLFYSVGIGQISSEVPQNLSASRPQDRQFILSSKKLLLSDSGFYLCVSPLSGRVSYNEQFFGPGTRLTVL.

At least ten counts were recorded for this clonotype. V is TRBV28 and J is TRBJ2-3, with a weak D call TRBD2 (5 bases). This CDR3 comprises 14 residues. Germline CDR1 reads MDHEN; CDR2 reads SYDVKM. V gave up 8 bases and J gave up 2 bases, with 14 bases separating them. CDR3 region: CASAVGGLTDTQYF. CDR3 coding DNA: TGTGCCAGCGCGGTCGGAGGCCTCACAGATACGCAGTATTTT. Complete variable domain (other parts from reference TRBV28 and TRBJ2-3): DVKVTQSSRYLVKRTGEKVFLECVQDMDHENMFWYRQDPGLGLRLIYFSYDVKMKEKGDIPEGYSVSREKKERFSLILESASTNQTSMYLCASAVGGLTDTQYFGPGTRLTVL.

Many counts were recorded for this clonotype. The V call is TRBV20-1, the J call TRBJ2-1; D possibly matches TRBD1 or TRBD2 (5 bases each). This CDR3 spans 12 amino acids. V was clipped by 3 bases and J by 12 bases, with 15 bases between them. The V gene's germline CDR1 is DFQATT and CDR2 SNEGSKA (reference sequence). The CDR3 reads CSARGTGQGQFF. CDR3 nucleotides: TGCAGTGCTAGGGGGACGGGTCAAGGGCAGTTCTTC.

The table lists this clonotype with many counts. CDR3 sequence reads: CASSGPSGRNNEQFF. The CDR3 DNA reads as TGCGCCAGCAGCGGACCTAGCGGGAGGAACAATGAGCAGTTCTTC. The chain couples TRBV5-1 to TRBJ2-1, with TRBD2 matching over 11 bases. The germline V gene has CDR1 SGHRS and CDR2 YFSETQ. There are 15 residues in the CDR3. V was pared by 4 bases and J by 5 bases, with 5 bases of the junction left unmatched.

This clonotype has only a few counts. The chain recombines TRBV20-1 with TRBJ1-5; D gene uncertain. The CDR3 extends over 15 amino acids. Germline CDR1 reads DFQATT; CDR2 reads SNEGSKA (reference sequence). V was trimmed by 0 bases and J by 5 bases, leaving 14 bases between them. The CDR3 spells CSARDINPGHQPQHF. CDR3 sequence (DNA): TGCAGTGCTAGAGATATAAACCCCGGGCATCAGCCCCAGCATTTT.

This clonotype was detected a few times. The chain uses TRBV2 and TRBJ1-5, with a weak D call TRBD1 (5 bases). Trimming took off 7 bases at V and 6 bases at J, with 10 bases between the two ends. The CDR3 extends over 12 amino acids. Looked up from germline, CDR1 is SNHLY and CDR2 is FYNNEI. Here the CDR3 reads CASTEGPQPQHF. The CDR3 region has the DNA TGTGCCAGCACGGAGGGGCCTCAGCCCCAGCATTTT.

This clonotype has just a few counts. The chain uses TRBV24-1 and TRBJ2-1, with TRBD2 matching 9 bases. The V and J ends lost 4 bases and 9 bases, in that order; junction bases with no gene match: 9. Germline CDR1 is KGHDR and CDR2 is SFDVKD. CDR3 size: 15 residues. Written as DNA, the CDR3 is TGTGCCACCAGTGAGGCGGGAGGGGTTAGTGGTGAGCAGTTCTTC. Protein: CATSEAGGVSGEQFF.

The table lists this clonotype with a few counts. V and J are TRBV28 and TRBJ2-1, with 7 bases matching TRBD2. The germline V gene encodes CDR1 MDHEN and CDR2 SYDVKM. The CDR3 sequence is 13 residues long. V shed 5 bases and J 7 bases; nucleotides not matched to a gene: 5. For the CDR3, the DNA is TGTGCCAGCAGTAAGAGCGGGATAAATGAGCAGTTCTTC. Protein: CASSKSGINEQFF. The full variable domain, in which reference TRBV28 and TRBJ2-1 provide the parts outside the CDR3, is DVKVTQSSRYLVKRTGEKVFLECVQDMDHENMFWYRQDPGLGLRLIYFSYDVKMKEKGDIPEGYSVSREKKERFSLILESASTNQTSMYLCASSKSGINEQFFGPGTRLTVL.

This clonotype was counted at least ten times. This chain joins TRBV7-9 and TRBJ1-1; D is uncertain. Between the trimmed V and J ends, which lost 5 bases and 1 base, there was a span of 14 bases. This CDR3 comprises 15 residues. CDR1 is SEHNR and CDR2 is FQNEAQ in the germline V gene (reference sequence). CDR3 region: CASSQRPPGNTEAFF. DNA of the CDR3: TGTGCCAGCAGCCAGAGGCCCCCAGGGAACACTGAAGCTTTCTTT.

This clonotype was picked up a small number of times. The V and J genes are TRBV5-8 and TRBJ2-1; no clear D gene. The CDR3 length is 14 residues. V lost 0 bases and J 4 bases, leaving 8 bases between the germline ends. The V gene's germline CDR1 is SGHTS and CDR2 YDEGEE. CDR3 DNA: TGTGCCAGCAGCTTGGTTTACCAATACAATGAGCAGTTCTTC. Amino acids: CASSLVYQYNEQFF.

In this sample, this clonotype turned up a few times. The chain couples TRBV7-2 to TRBJ2-5; 12 bases align to TRBD1. The CDR3 runs to 16 residues. The V gene end was trimmed by 7 bases and the J gene end by 4 bases; junction bases not matched to a gene: 10. CDR1 SGHTA and CDR2 FQGNSA come from the germline V gene. CDR3: CASNYRDRGRRETQYF. In DNA form, the CDR3 reads TGTGCCAGCAACTACCGGGACAGGGGGCGGCGAGAGACCCAGTACTTC.

This clonotype was seen a few times. This CDR3 is CATSDSGTGFSGANVLTF. DNA for the CDR3: TGTGCCACCAGTGACTCCGGGACAGGGTTTTCTGGGGCCAACGTCCTGACTTTC. The rearrangement joins TRBV24-1 to TRBJ2-6; 9 bases agree with TRBD1. Germline CDR1 KGHDR, CDR2 SFDVKD. The length of the CDR3 is 18 residues. V was pared by 4 bases and J by 1 base, with 7 bases of the junction left unmatched.

CDR3 DNA sequence: TGTGCCAGCAGCCCAGCGGGGGGGCAGGGGCAAGAGACCCAGTACTTC. It encodes CASSPAGGQGQETQYF. This rearrangement joins TRBV7-8 to TRBJ2-5, with 10 bases matching TRBD2. Per germline, CDR1 SGHVS and CDR2 FQNEAQ. The CDR3 has 16 residues. The ends lost 5 bases at V and 2 bases at J; junction bases unmatched: 8.

The CDR3 sequence is CASSYTSGRVDNEQFF. CDR3 DNA sequence: TGTGCCAGCAGTTACACTAGCGGGAGGGTGGACAATGAGCAGTTCTTC. The chain is built from TRBV6-5 and TRBJ2-1, with 13 bases that match TRBD2. J gave up 5 bases and V 2 bases, and 3 bases lay outside the gene matches. CDR1 is MNHEY, CDR2 SVGAGI, per germline. The CDR3 contains 16 residues.

Only a few counts were recorded for this clonotype. V is TRBV29-1 and J is TRBJ1-4; no reliable D call. V was trimmed by 7 bases and J by 7 bases, leaving 16 bases between them. The CDR3 is made up of 13 amino acids. In germline, CDR1 is SQVTM, CDR2 ANQGSEA. The CDR3 here is CSAQGSLGEKLFF. In nucleotides, the CDR3 is TGCAGCGCCCAAGGGTCTCTCGGTGAAAAACTGTTTTTT.

The rearrangement links TRBV25-1 to TRBJ1-2, with unresolved D. Germline values: CDR1 MGHDK, CDR2 SYGVNS. The CDR3 runs 14 residues. V dropped 1 base and J dropped 2 bases, with 8 bases sitting between them. The CDR3 DNA follows: TGTGCCAGCAGTGAATCACAGACCAACTATGGCTACACCTTC. The encoded protein is CASSESQTNYGYTF.